This TCR beta chain appears in the sequencing data of a study of blood T cells in healthy people across ages. The sample holds a few counts of this clonotype. This CDR3 region has 16 residues. After removal of 5 bases from V and 3 bases from J, the junction contained 8 bases not matched to a gene. Germline V gives CDR1 SGHAT, CDR2 FQNNGV. It was with a sample-barcoded 5' primer and a J-beta primer mix that a second PCR of roughly 7 to 12 cycles was run. From the 5' RACE reads, TCRdb called clonotypes with MiXCR, one entry per CDR3 protein. The top ten clones hold under 50% of a sample with 700,000 to 850,000 distinct CDR3 sequences, 53% of them seen once.

This rearrangement joins TRBV11-2 to TRBJ2-5; 11 nucleotides align to TRBD2. The sample consisted of blood. The TCR was taken from a man older than 75 in good health. The CDR3 nucleotides read TGTGCCAGCAGCCGTGGACTAGCGGGTGCCAAAGAGACCCAGTACTTC. Encoded protein: CASSRGLAGAKETQYF.